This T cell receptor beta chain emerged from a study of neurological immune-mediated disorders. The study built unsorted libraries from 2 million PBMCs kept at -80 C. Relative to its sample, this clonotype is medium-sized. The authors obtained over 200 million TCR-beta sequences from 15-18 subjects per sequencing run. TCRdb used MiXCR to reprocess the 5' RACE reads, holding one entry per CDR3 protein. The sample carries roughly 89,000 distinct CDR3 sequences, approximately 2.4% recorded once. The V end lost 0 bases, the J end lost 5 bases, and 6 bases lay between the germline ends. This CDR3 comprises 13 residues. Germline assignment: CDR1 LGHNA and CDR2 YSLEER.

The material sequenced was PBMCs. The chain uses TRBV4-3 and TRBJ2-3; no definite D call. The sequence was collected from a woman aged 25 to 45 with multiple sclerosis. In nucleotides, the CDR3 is TGCGCCAGCAGCCAAGATAGAGTAGATACGCAGTATTTT. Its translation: CASSQDRVDTQYF.